Only a few counts were recorded for the clone carrying this T cell receptor beta chain. Antigen: not known. Template switching introduced a universal primer site, and the cDNA bore unique molecular identifiers. TCRdb re-analysed the 5' RACE reads in MiXCR, keeping a single row per CDR3 protein. The table lists approximately 890,000 distinct CDR3 sequences, approximately 13% of them singletons, with around 1.6% in the top ten. This entry belongs to a study of identical twins. General study results and limits: Reduced insertions were recorded for abundant cord blood beta clonotypes, with no such pattern in memory repertoires.

The germline CDR1 and CDR2 sequences are ENHRY and SYGVKD. J gave up 6 bases and V 7 bases, and 20 bases lay outside the gene matches. The CDR3 loop spans 19 amino acids. These data were also filed under a second study, of yellow fever vaccine responses in identical twins. From that study: Among the twins, the vaccine T cell response reportedly seemed partly convergent and partly personalized.

The TCR originated in a woman younger than 35 in good health. This chain joins TRBV10-3 and TRBJ2-1; 11 nucleotides line up with TRBD2. Sequenced material: PBMCs. The CDR3 bases are TGTGCCATCACCGCAGGTCGGCTAGCGGGGGGCATGCGGGGCAATGAGCAGTTCTTC. Translated, it gives CAITAGRLAGGMRGNEQFF.